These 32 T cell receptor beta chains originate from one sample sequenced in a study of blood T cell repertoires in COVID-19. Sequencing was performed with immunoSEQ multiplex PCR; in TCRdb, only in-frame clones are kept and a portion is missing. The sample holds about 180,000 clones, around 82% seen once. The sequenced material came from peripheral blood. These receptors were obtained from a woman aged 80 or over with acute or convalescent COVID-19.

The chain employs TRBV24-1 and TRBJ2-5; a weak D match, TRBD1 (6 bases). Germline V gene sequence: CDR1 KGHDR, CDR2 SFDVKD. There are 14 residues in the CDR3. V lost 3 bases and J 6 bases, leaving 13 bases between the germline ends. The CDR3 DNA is TGTGCCACCAGTGATCAGGGGATCGGACAGACCCAGTACTTC. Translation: CATSDQGIGQTQYF.

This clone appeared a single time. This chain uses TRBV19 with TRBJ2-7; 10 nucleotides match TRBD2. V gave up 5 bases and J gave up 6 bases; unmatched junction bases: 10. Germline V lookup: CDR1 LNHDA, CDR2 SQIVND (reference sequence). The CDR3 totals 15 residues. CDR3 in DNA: TGTGCCAGTAGTGGGCGAAGCGGGAGGGCCTCCGAGCAGTACTTC. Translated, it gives CASSGRSGRASEQYF.

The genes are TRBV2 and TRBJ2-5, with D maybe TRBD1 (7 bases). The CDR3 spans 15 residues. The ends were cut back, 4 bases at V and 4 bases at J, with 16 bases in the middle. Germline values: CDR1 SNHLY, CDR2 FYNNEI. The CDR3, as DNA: TGTGCCAGCAGTGTCCGGTCAGGGGGGTTAGAGACCCAGTACTTC. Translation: CASSVRSGGLETQYF.

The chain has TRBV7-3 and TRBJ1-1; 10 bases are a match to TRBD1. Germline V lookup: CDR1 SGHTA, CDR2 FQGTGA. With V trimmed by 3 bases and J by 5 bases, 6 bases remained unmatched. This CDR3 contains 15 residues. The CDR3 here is CASSFRTGGDTEAFF. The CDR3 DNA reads TGTGCCAGCAGCTTTCGGACAGGGGGGGATACTGAAGCTTTCTTT.

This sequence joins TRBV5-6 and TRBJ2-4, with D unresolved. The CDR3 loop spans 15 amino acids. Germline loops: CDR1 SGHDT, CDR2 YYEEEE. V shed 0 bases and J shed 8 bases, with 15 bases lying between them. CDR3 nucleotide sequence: TGTGCCAGCAGCTTGGGAGGAAGGAGTCCGCACATTCAGTACTTC. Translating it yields CASSLGGRSPHIQYF.

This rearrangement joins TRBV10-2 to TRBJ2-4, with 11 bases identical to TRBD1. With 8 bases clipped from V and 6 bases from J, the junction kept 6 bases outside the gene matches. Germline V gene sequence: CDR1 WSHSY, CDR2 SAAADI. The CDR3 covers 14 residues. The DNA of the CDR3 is TGCGCCAGCTCGGACAGGGGGCGTAGAAACATTCAGTACTTC. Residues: CASSDRGRRNIQYF.

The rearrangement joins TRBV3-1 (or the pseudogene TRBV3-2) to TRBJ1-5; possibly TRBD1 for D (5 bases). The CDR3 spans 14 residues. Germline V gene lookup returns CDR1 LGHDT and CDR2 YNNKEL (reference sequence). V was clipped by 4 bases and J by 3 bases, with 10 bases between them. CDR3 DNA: TGTGCCAGCAGCCCTCAGGGAAACAATCAGCCCCAGCATTTT. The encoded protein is CASSPQGNNQPQHF.

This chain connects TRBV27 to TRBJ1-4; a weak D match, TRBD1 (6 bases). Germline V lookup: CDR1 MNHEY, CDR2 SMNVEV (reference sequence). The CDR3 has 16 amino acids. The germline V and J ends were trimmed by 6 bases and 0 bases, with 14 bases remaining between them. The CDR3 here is CASSLAGAATNEKLFF. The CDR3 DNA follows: TGTGCCAGCAGCCTAGCGGGGGCCGCAACTAATGAAAAACTGTTTTTT.

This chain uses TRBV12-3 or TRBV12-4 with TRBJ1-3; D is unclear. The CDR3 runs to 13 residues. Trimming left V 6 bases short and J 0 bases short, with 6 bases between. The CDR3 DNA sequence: TGTGCCAGCAGGCTATCCTCTGGAAACACCATATATTTT. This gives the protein CASRLSSGNTIYF.

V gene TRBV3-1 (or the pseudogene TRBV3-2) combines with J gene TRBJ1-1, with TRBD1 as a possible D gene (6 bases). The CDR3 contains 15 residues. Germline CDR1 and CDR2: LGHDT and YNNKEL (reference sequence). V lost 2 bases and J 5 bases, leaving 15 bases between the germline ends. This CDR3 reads CASSQWTNRGTEAFF. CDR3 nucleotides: TGTGCCAGCAGCCAATGGACGAATAGGGGGACTGAAGCTTTCTTT.

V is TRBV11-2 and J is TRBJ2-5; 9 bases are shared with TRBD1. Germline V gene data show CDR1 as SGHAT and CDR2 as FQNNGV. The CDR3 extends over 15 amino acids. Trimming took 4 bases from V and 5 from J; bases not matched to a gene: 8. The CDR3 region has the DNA TGTGCCAGCAGCTATGTTTCCGGGACAGGGGAGACCCAGTACTTC. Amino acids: CASSYVSGTGETQYF.

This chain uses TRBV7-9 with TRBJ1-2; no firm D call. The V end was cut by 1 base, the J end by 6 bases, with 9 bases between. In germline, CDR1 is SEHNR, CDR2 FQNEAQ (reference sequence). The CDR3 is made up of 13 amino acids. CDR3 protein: CASSLGGKDGYTF. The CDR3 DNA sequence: TGTGCCAGCAGCTTAGGCGGGAAGGATGGCTACACCTTC. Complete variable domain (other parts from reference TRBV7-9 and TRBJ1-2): DTGVSQNPRHKITKRGQNVTFRCDPISEHNRLYWYRQTLGQGPEFLTYFQNEAQLEKSRLLSDRFSAERPKGSFSTLEIQRTEQGDSAMYLCASSLGGKDGYTFGSGTRLTVV.

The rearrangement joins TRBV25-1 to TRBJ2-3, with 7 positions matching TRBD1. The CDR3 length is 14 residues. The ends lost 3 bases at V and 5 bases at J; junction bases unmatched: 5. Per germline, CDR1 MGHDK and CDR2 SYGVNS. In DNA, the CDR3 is TGTGCCAGCAGTGATGGGACAGTTCTAGATACGCAGTATTTT. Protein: CASSDGTVLDTQYF.

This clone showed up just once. CDR3 in amino acids: CASSKRRGADQPQHF. CDR3 coding DNA: TGTGCCAGCAGCAAACGGAGGGGAGCAGATCAGCCCCAGCATTTT. V usage is TRBV21-1 and J usage is TRBJ1-5. TRBV21-1 is a known pseudogene. CDR3 size: 15 residues.

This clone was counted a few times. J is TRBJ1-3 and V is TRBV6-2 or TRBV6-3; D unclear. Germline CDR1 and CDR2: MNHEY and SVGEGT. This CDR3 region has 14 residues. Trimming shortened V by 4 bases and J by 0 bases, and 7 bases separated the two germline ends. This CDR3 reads CASSFTYSGNTIYF. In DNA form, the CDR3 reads TGTGCCAGCAGTTTCACATACTCTGGAAACACCATATATTTT.

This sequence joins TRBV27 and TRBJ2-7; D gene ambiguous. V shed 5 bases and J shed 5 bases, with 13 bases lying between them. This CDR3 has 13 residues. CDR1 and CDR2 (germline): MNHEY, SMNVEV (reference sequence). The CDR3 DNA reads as TGTGCCAGCAGTCTCTCTCTTTTCGACGAGCAGTACTTC. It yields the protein CASSLSLFDEQYF.

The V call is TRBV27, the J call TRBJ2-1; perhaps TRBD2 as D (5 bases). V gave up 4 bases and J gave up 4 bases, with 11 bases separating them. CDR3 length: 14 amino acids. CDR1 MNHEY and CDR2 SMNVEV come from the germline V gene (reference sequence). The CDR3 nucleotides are TGTGCCAGCAGTTCGGAGGACGGTTACAATGAGCAGTTCTTC. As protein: CASSSEDGYNEQFF.

CDR3 nucleotide sequence: TGCGCCAGCAGCTCCGGGACAGGGGGCGAAGGTGGCTACACCTTC. Translated: CASSSGTGGEGGYTF. This chain uses TRBV5-1 with TRBJ1-2; 12 nucleotides align to TRBD1. The V and J ends lost 3 bases and 7 bases, in that order; junction bases with no gene match: 7. Germline-derived CDR1 and CDR2 are SGHRS and YFSETQ. The CDR3 has 15 residues. The full variable domain, with the rest looked up from reference TRBV5-1 and TRBJ1-2, is KAGVTQTPRYLIKTRGQQVTLSCSPISGHRSVSWYQQTPGQGLQFLFEYFSETQRNKGNFPGRFSGRQFSNSRSEMNVSTLELGDSALYLCASSSGTGGEGGYTFGSGTRLTVV.

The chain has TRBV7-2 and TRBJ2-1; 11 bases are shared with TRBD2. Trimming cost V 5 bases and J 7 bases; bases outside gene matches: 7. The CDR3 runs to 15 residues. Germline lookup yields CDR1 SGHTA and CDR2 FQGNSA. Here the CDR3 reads CASSRSGGAGNEQFF. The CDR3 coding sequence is TGTGCCAGCAGCCGTAGCGGGGGGGCTGGTAATGAGCAGTTCTTC.

The CDR3 DNA reads as TGTGCCAGCAGCTTAGCGGACAAGGCCACAGATACGCAGTATTTT. Amino acids: CASSLADKATDTQYF. This chain connects TRBV7-2 to TRBJ2-3; TRBD1 might be the D (5 bases). Germline CDR1 reads SGHTA; CDR2 reads FQGNSA. The CDR3 totals 15 residues. Trimming took 0 bases from V and 2 from J, leaving 9 bases between them. Using reference TRBV7-2 and TRBJ2-3 for the parts outside the CDR3, the full variable domain is GAGVSQSPSNKVTEKGKDVELRCDPISGHTALYWYRQSLGQGLEFLIYFQGNSAPDKSGLPSDRFSAERTGGSVSTLTIQRTQQEDSAVYLCASSLADKATDTQYFGPGTRLTVL.

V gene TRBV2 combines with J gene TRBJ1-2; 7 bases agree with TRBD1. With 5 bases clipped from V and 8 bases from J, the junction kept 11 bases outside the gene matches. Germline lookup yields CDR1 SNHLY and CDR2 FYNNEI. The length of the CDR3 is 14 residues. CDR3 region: CASSTGTASSGYTF. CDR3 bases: TGTGCCAGCAGTACCGGGACAGCGAGTAGCGGCTACACCTTC.

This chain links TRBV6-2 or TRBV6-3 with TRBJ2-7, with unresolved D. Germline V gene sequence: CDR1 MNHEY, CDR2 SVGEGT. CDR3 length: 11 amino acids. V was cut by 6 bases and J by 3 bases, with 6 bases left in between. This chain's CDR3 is CASSPHYEQYF. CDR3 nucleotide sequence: TGTGCCAGCAGCCCCCACTACGAGCAGTACTTC.

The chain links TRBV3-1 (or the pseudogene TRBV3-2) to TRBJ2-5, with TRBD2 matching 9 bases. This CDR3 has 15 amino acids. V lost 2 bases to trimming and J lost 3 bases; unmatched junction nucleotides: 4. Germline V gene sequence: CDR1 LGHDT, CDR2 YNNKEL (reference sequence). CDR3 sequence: CASSQKGLAKETQYF. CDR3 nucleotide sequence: TGTGCCAGCAGCCAAAAAGGACTAGCGAAAGAGACCCAGTACTTC.

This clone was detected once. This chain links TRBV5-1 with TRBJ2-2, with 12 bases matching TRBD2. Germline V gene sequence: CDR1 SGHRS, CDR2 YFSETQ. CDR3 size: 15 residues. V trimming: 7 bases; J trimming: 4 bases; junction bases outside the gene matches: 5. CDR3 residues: CASSSGRGGTGELFF. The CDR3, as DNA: TGCGCCAGCTCTAGCGGGAGGGGCGGCACCGGGGAGCTGTTTTTT.

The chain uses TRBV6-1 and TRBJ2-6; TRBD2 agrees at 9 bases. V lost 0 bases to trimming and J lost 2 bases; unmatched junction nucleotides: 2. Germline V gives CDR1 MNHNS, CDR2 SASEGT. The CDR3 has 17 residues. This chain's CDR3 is CASSEARGGAGANVLTF. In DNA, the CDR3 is TGTGCCAGCAGTGAAGCGCGGGGGGGCGCTGGGGCCAACGTCCTGACTTTC.

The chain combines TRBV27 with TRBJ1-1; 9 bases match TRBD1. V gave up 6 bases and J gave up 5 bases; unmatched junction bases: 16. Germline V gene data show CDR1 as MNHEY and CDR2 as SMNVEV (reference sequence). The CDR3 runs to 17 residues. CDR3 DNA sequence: TGTGCCAGCAGGAAGGACAGGGGCATGGGTAGGGAGACTGAAGCTTTCTTT. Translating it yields CASRKDRGMGRETEAFF.

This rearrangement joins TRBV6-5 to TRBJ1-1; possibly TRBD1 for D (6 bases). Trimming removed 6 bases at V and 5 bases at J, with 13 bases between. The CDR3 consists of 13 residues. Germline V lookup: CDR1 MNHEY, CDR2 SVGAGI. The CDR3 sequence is CASRWAGVTEAFF. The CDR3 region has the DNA TGTGCCAGCAGGTGGGCAGGGGTGACTGAAGCTTTCTTT.

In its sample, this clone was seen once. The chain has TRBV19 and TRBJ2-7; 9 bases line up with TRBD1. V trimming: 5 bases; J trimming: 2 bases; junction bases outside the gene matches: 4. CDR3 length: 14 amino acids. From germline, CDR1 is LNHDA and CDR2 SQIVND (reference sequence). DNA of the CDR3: TGTGCCAGTAGTTCGGACAGGGGCACCTACGAGCAGTACTTC. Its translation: CASSSDRGTYEQYF.

In nucleotides, the CDR3 is TGCAGCGTCCGGGACAGGGGCAGCACAGATACGCAGTATTTT. This sequence encodes CSVRDRGSTDTQYF. The rearrangement links TRBV29-1 to TRBJ2-3, with 10 bases lining up with TRBD1. The J segment lost 0 bases and the V segment lost 6 bases, leaving 3 bases of the junction unmatched. The CDR3 loop spans 14 amino acids. The germline CDR1 and CDR2 sequences are SQVTM and ANQGSEA.

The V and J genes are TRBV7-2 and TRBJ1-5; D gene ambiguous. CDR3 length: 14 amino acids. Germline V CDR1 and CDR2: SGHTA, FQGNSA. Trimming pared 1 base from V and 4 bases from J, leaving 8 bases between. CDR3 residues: CASSLVPENQPQHF. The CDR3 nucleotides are TGTGCCAGCAGCTTAGTACCCGAGAATCAGCCCCAGCATTTT.

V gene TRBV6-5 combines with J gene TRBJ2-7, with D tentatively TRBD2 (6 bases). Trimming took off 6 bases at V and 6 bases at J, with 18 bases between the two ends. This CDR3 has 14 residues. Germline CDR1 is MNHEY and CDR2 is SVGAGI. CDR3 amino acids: CASSLGGTPGEQYF. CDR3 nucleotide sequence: TGTGCCAGCAGCCTAGGAGGGACTCCCGGCGAGCAGTACTTC.

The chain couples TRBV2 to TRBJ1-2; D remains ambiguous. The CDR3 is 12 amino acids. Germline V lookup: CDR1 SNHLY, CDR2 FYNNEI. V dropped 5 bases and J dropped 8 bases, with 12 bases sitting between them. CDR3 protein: CASSTYGEGYTF. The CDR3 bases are TGTGCCAGCAGTACCTACGGGGAGGGCTACACCTTC.